The rows below give T cell receptor beta chains drawn from one sample of a study of blood T cell repertoires in COVID-19. Sequencing was performed with immunoSEQ multiplex PCR; in TCRdb, only in-frame clones are kept and a portion is missing. The sample holds roughly 280,000 clones; roughly 90% are singletons and the top ten take 10% to 12%. Specimen: peripheral blood. The receptor set was obtained from a woman in her twenties or thirties with COVID-19, enrolled during active disease. CDR3s include the opening cysteine and the closing phenylalanine or tryptophan. A D gene is named only where the DNA matches it firmly. Size values are once, few and many counts, or a class for expanded clones, and some rows have none.

D	V	J	size	CDR3	DNA
.	TRBV5-1	TRBJ2-3	.	CASSLVGDTQYF	TGCGCCAGCAGCTTGGTCGGGGATACGCAGTATTTT
.	TRBV27	TRBJ1-2	.	CASSFRAGGYGYTF	TGTGCCAGCAGTTTTCGGGCAGGAGGGTATGGCTACACCTTC
TRBD2	TRBV7-9	TRBJ2-3	.	CASSLRTSVGTDTQYF	TGTGCCAGCAGCCTCCGGACTAGCGTGGGCACAGATACGCAGTATTTT
.	TRBV28	TRBJ2-5	.	CASSLAGAGAQETQYF	TGTGCCAGCAGTCTGGCAGGGGCCGGGGCTCAAGAGACCCAGTACTTC
TRBD1	TRBV24-1	TRBJ2-7	.	CATNKVLLSRQGTIEQYF	TGTGCCACCAATAAAGTTCTATTGTCGCGACAGGGGACGATCGAGCAGTACTTC
.	TRBV12-3/TRBV12-4	TRBJ1-1	once	CASSPTSGTEAFF	TGTGCCAGCAGCCCGACCTCGGGCACTGAAGCTTTCTTT
TRBD2	TRBV10-2	TRBJ2-1	.	CASSGTSGINEQFF	TGCGCCAGCTCCGGGACTAGCGGAATCAATGAGCAGTTCTTC
.	TRBV7-9	TRBJ2-1	.	CASSLDRSSYNEQFF	TGTGCCAGCAGCCTCGACAGGAGCTCCTACAATGAGCAGTTCTTC
.	TRBV10-2	TRBJ2-3	.	CASRGSADTQYF	TGCGCCAGCAGGGGGAGTGCAGATACGCAGTATTTT
TRBD1	TRBV4-1	TRBJ1-2	.	CASSQGNRGRDGYTF	TGCGCCAGCAGCCAGGGAAACAGGGGGCGAGACGGCTACACCTTC
.	TRBV30	TRBJ1-2	.	CAWTRGLSNYGYTF	TGTGCCTGGACCCGGGGACTTTCTAACTATGGCTACACCTTC
TRBD1	TRBV19	TRBJ2-1	few	CASSLSFRTGLNEQFF	TGTGCCAGTAGTCTGTCTTTCCGGACAGGGCTAAATGAGCAGTTCTTC
TRBD2	TRBV7-2	TRBJ2-3	.	CASSPWTSGTDTQYF	TGTGCCAGCAGCCCGTGGACTAGCGGCACAGATACGCAGTATTTT
.	TRBV12-3/TRBV12-4	TRBJ2-7	.	CASSLGAETGQYF	TGTGCCAGCAGTTTAGGAGCGGAGACGGGGCAGTACTTC
TRBD1	TRBV7-2	TRBJ2-7	.	CASSLWGQTSYEQYF	TGTGCCAGCAGCTTATGGGGACAGACCTCCTACGAGCAGTACTTC
TRBD2	TRBV10-3	TRBJ2-1	.	CATQTSGGYYNEQFF	TGTGCCACCCAGACTAGCGGGGGCTACTACAATGAGCAGTTCTTC
TRBD1	TRBV24-1	TRBJ2-1	.	CATSGTGRHNEQFF	TGTGCCACCTCCGGGACAGGCAGGCACAATGAGCAGTTCTTC
TRBD1	TRBV6-5	TRBJ1-1	once	CASFQGVNTEAFF	TGTGCCAGTTTTCAGGGGGTGAACACTGAAGCTTTCTTT
.	TRBV6-6	TRBJ1-3	.	CASSSLGNTIYF	TGTGCCAGCAGTTCCCTTGGAAACACCATATATTTT
TRBD1	TRBV7-2	TRBJ1-4	once	CASSRDRVSEKLFF	TGTGCCAGCAGCCGGGACAGGGTGTCTGAAAAACTGTTTTTT
TRBD2	TRBV5-4	TRBJ2-2	.	CASSPPLAGTNTGELFF	TGTGCCAGCAGTCCACCTCTAGCGGGAACGAACACCGGGGAGCTGTTTTTT
TRBD2	TRBV7-2	TRBJ2-3	.	CASSPTSGSTDTQYF	TGTGCCAGCAGCCCTACTAGCGGTAGCACAGATACGCAGTATTTT
.	TRBV19	TRBJ2-2	.	CASSTSQSSARELFF	TGTGCCAGTAGTACCTCCCAGTCCTCTGCCCGGGAGCTGTTTTTT
.	TRBV5-1	TRBJ2-5	.	CASSLDSPSQETQYF	TGCGCCAGCAGCTTAGACAGCCCCTCGCAAGAGACCCAGTACTTC
TRBD1	TRBV9	TRBJ2-1	.	CASSVQDRGYNEQFF	TGTGCCAGCAGCGTTCAGGACAGGGGCTACAATGAGCAGTTCTTC
.	TRBV11-2	TRBJ1-1	.	CASSFSLTEAFF	TGTGCCAGCAGCTTTTCTCTCACTGAAGCTTTCTTT
TRBD1	TRBV11-2	TRBJ1-1	.	CASSLAAGQGTEAFF	TGTGCCAGCAGCTTAGCCGCGGGACAGGGGACTGAAGCTTTCTTT
.	TRBV5-1	TRBJ2-7	.	CASSPQTGTYEQYF	TGCGCCAGCAGCCCGCAGACCGGGACCTACGAGCAGTACTTC
TRBD2	TRBV4-1	TRBJ2-7	.	CASSQPSSGKREQYF	TGCGCCAGCAGCCAACCCTCTAGCGGGAAACGAGAGCAGTACTTC
TRBD1	TRBV28	TRBJ2-7	.	CASGFTGGLRLYEQYF	TGTGCCAGTGGGTTCACAGGGGGCCTGCGCCTCTACGAGCAGTACTTC
.	TRBV2	TRBJ2-3	.	CASSALDSWDTQYF	TGTGCCAGCAGTGCCCTGGACTCATGGGATACGCAGTATTTT
.	TRBV27	TRBJ1-6	.	CASSAQGPNSPLHF	TGTGCCAGCAGTGCACAGGGCCCTAATTCACCCCTCCACTTT
TRBD1	TRBV9	TRBJ2-2	.	CASSAGQGGGELFF	TGTGCCAGCAGCGCGGGACAGGGTGGCGGGGAGCTGTTTTTT
.	TRBV7-9	TRBJ1-2	.	CASSLAGANYGYTF	TGTGCCAGCAGCTTAGCGGGAGCTAACTATGGCTACACCTTC
TRBD1	TRBV6-5	TRBJ2-5	.	CASSSQGAQETQYF	TGTGCCAGCAGTTCCCAGGGGGCGCAAGAGACCCAGTACTTC
.	TRBV10-2	TRBJ2-5	.	CASSESSLRQETQYF	TGCGCCAGCAGTGAGTCGAGCTTGCGGCAAGAGACCCAGTACTTC
TRBD2	TRBV6-5	TRBJ2-7	.	CASSPLRREREQYF	TGTGCCAGCTCTCCCCTTAGGCGGGAGCGTGAGCAGTACTTC
TRBD1	TRBV7-3	TRBJ2-2	.	CASSSGQGATGELFF	TGTGCCAGCAGCTCGGGACAGGGGGCAACCGGGGAGCTGTTTTTT
TRBD2	TRBV5-5	TRBJ2-3	.	CASRREGWDTQYF	TGTGCCAGCAGGCGGGAGGGCTGGGATACGCAGTATTTT
.	TRBV2	TRBJ2-3	few	CASSARGTDTQYF	TGTGCCAGCAGTGCCCGGGGCACAGATACGCAGTATTTT
TRBD1	TRBV28	TRBJ1-1	.	CASRTGGTEAFF	TGTGCCAGCAGGACAGGGGGTACTGAAGCTTTCTTT
.	TRBV7-6	TRBJ2-3	once	CASSLAPSGSTDTQYF	TGTGCCAGCAGCTTAGCGCCCAGCGGGAGCACAGATACGCAGTATTTT
TRBD2	TRBV5-1	TRBJ2-5	.	CASSLGGGQETQYF	TGCGCCAGCAGCTTGGGGGGAGGGCAAGAGACCCAGTACTTC
TRBD2	TRBV3-1/TRBV3-2	TRBJ2-7	once	CASSQDWGLAGAEQYF	TGTGCCAGCAGCCAAGACTGGGGACTAGCGGGAGCCGAGCAGTACTTC
TRBD1	TRBV19	TRBJ1-6	once	CASKADRGLRSPLHF	TGTGCCAGTAAAGCCGACAGGGGCCTTCGTTCACCCCTCCACTTT
.	TRBV6-1	TRBJ2-7	.	CASSDAGFTYEQYF	TGTGCCAGCAGTGACGCAGGATTCACCTACGAGCAGTACTTC
.	TRBV19	TRBJ1-2	.	CASSIADGYTF	TGTGCCAGTAGTATTGCGGATGGCTACACCTTC
.	TRBV7-9	TRBJ2-7	once	CASSPQASPYEQYF	TGTGCCAGCAGCCCCCAGGCTAGCCCCTACGAGCAGTACTTC
.	TRBV23-1	TRBJ1-2	once	CASKRTANYGYTF	TGCGCCAGCAAAAGGACAGCTAACTATGGCTACACCTTC
TRBD2	TRBV9	TRBJ2-7	.	CASSEAGAYEQYF	TGTGCCAGCAGCGAGGCGGGGGCCTACGAGCAGTACTTC
.	TRBV11-2	TRBJ2-4	.	CASSSTGYLQYF	TGTGCCAGCAGCTCCACAGGGTACCTTCAGTACTTC
TRBD1	TRBV5-4	TRBJ2-3	.	CASSLPSGTGTDTQYF	TGTGCCAGCAGCTTGCCCTCCGGGACAGGCACAGATACGCAGTATTTT
.	TRBV9	TRBJ2-7	.	CASSAVGGGYEVNF	TGTGCCAGCAGCGCCGTAGGGGGGGGGTACGAAGTAAACTTC